This entry features one TCR beta chain sequence. Trimming stripped 6 bases from V and 7 bases from J, with 17 bases between. The V gene's germline CDR1 is MDHEN and CDR2 SYDVKM. The CDR3 is 14 residues long. Produced via immunoSEQ multiplex PCR; TCRdb's table is partial and in-frame only. The sample lists about 89,000 clones, around 96% occurring once. These data are taken from a study of technical replicates of blood from a few donors. The sequence derives from a human donor in good health. Source material: T cells isolated from PBMCs. The chain is built from TRBV28 and TRBJ2-3; no clear D. CDR3 coding DNA: TGTGCCAGCAGCCCTACGAGCGTCGCTTATACGCAGTATTTT. Its protein product is CASSPTSVAYTQYF.